Below, 4 T cell receptor beta chains from the same sample are listed, as sequenced in a study of blood T cells in healthy people across ages. The use of a sample-barcoded 5' primer and a J-beta primer mix characterized a second PCR of 7 to 11 cycles. MiXCR was run by TCRdb on the 5' RACE reads, yielding one entry per CDR3 protein. The table lists nearly 800,000 distinct CDR3 sequences, 20% to 30% of them singletons. This same sample was also part of a study on T cells of mothers and their children.

The sequenced sample consisted of blood. These receptors all stem from a boy between 5 and 17 years old in good health.

This clonotype was counted only a few times. The chain is built from TRBV6-5 and TRBJ1-6; D remains ambiguous. CDR3 size: 13 residues. CDR1 MNHEY and CDR2 SVGAGI come from the germline V gene. Trimming left V 0 bases short and J 10 bases short, with 7 bases between. DNA of the CDR3: TGTGCCAGCAGTTACTCCACCGGATCACCCCTCCACTTT. Its translation is CASSYSTGSPLHF.

CDR3 region: CSGPAGTGGSYGYTF. For the CDR3, the DNA is TGCAGTGGCCCCGCGGGGACAGGGGGTTCCTATGGCTACACCTTC. V usage is TRBV20-1 and J usage is TRBJ1-2, with 11 bases matching TRBD1. Germline CDR1 reads DFQATT; CDR2 reads SNEGSKA (reference sequence). Unmatched junction bases numbered 11, after V lost 7 bases and J lost 4 bases. CDR3 length equals 15 residues.

This clonotype was recorded at least ten times. The V gene is TRBV7-6, the J gene TRBJ2-1, with D perhaps TRBD2 (6 bases). V lost 5 bases and J lost 6, with 17 bases in between. Germline V CDR1 and CDR2: SGHVS, FNYEAQ. The CDR3 is 15 amino acids. This CDR3 is CASSPGTLWGNEQFF. The CDR3 nucleotides read TGTGCCAGCAGCCCCGGGACTCTCTGGGGCAATGAGCAGTTCTTC.

This clonotype turned up a few times. The chain carries TRBV7-2 and TRBJ1-3; D call uncertain. This CDR3 contains 13 residues. In germline, CDR1 is SGHTA, CDR2 FQGNSA. V lost 5 bases, J lost 1 base, and 6 bases lay in between. CDR3 protein: CASSQGSGNTIYF. The CDR3 DNA sequence: TGTGCCAGCAGCCAAGGATCTGGAAACACCATATATTTT.